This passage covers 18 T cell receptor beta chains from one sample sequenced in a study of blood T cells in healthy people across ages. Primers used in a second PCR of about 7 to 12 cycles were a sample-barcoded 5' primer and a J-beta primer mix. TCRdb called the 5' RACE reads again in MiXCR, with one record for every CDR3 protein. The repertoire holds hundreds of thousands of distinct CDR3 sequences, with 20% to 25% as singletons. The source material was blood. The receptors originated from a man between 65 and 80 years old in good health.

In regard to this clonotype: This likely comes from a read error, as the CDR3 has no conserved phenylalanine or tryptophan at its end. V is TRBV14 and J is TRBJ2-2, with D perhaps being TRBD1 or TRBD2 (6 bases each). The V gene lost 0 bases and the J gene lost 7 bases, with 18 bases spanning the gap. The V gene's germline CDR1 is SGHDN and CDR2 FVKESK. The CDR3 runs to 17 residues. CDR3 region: CASSQEGGSRFGGELFL. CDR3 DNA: TGTGCCAGCAGCCAAGAAGGGGGGTCACGGTTCGGCGGGGAGCTGTTTCTT.

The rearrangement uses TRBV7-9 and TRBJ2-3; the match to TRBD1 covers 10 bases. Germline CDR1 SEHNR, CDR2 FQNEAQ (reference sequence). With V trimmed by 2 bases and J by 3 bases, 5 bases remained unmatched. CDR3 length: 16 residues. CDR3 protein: CASSLLGTGETDTQYF. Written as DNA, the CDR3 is TGTGCCAGCAGCTTACTCGGGACAGGGGAAACAGATACGCAGTATTTT.

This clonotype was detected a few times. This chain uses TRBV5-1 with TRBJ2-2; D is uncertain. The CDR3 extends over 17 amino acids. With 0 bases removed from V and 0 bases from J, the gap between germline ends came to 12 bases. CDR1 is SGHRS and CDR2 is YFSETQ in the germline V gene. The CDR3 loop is CASSLAGVATNTGELFF. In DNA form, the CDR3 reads TGCGCCAGCAGCTTGGCCGGTGTGGCCACGAACACCGGGGAGCTGTTTTTT.

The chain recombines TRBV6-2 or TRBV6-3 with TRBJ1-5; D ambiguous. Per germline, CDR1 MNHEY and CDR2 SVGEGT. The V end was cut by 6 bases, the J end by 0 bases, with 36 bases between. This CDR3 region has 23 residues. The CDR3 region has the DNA TGTGCCAGCAGCACGAATGGTCTAACAGCCGACTTTGGACCCAGGTATAGCAATCAGCCCCAGCATTTT. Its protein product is CASSTNGLTADFGPRYSNQPQHF.

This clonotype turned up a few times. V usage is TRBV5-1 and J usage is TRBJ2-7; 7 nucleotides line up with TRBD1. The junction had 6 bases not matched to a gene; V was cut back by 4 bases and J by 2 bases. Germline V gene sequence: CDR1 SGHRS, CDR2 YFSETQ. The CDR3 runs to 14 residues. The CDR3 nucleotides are TGCGCCAGCAGCCTGTGGGACAGAACCTACGAGCAGTACTTC. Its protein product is CASSLWDRTYEQYF.

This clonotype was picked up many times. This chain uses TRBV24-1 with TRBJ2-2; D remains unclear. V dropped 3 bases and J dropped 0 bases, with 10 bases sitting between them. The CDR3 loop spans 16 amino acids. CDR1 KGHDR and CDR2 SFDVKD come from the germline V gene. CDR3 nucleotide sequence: TGTGCCACCAGTGATCAGGACGGATCGAACACCGGGGAGCTGTTTTTT. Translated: CATSDQDGSNTGELFF.

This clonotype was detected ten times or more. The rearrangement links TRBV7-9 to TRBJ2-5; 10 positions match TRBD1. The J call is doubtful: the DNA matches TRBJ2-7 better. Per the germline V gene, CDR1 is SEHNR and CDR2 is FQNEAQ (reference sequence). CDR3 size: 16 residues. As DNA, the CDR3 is TGTGCCAGCAGCTTAGATTTGGGACAGGGGAGGGACGAGCAGTACTTC. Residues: CASSLDLGQGRDEQYF.

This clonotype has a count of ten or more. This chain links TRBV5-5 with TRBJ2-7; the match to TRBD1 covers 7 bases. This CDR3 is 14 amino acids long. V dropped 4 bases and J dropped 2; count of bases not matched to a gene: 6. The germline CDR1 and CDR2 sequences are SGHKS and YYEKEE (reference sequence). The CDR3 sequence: CASSELGQTYEQYF. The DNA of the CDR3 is TGTGCCAGCAGCGAATTGGGACAGACCTACGAGCAGTACTTC.

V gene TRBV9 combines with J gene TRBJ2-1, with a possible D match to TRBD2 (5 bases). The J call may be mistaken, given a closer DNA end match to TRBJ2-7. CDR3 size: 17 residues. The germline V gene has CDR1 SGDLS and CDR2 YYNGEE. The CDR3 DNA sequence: TGTGCCAGCAGCGTAGTTGGGTGGCGAGGAGGCTACTACGAGCAGTACTTC. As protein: CASSVVGWRGGYYEQYF.

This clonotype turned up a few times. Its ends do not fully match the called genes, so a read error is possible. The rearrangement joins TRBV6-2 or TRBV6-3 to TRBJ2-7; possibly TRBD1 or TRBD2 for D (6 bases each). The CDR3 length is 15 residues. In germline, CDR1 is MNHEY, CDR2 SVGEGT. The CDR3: CASSYSGRGGGEQYF. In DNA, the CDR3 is TGTGCCAGCAGCTACTCCGGCAGGGGAGGTGGGGAGCAGTACTTC.

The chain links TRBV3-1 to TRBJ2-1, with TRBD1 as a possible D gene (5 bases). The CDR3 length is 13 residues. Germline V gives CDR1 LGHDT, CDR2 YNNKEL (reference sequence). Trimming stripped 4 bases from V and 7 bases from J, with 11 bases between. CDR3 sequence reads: CASSLKTVNEQFF. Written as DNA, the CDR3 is TGTGCCAGCAGCCTAAAGACAGTAAATGAGCAGTTCTTC.

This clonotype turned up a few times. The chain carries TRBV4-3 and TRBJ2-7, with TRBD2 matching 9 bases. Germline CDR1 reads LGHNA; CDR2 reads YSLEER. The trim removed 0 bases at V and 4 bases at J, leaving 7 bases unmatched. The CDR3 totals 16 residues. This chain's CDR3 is CASSQERAGGNYEQYF. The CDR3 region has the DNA TGCGCCAGCAGCCAAGAACGGGCGGGAGGGAATTACGAGCAGTACTTC.

This CDR3 is CATSRDQSGSIETQYF. Here the CDR3 DNA reads TGTGCCACCAGCAGAGATCAGAGCGGGAGTATTGAGACCCAGTACTTC. The V and J genes are TRBV15 and TRBJ2-5, with 8 bases identical to TRBD2. V lost 0 bases, J lost 5 bases, and 8 bases stayed unmatched. Germline V gene sequence: CDR1 LNHNV, CDR2 YYDKDF (reference sequence). The CDR3 contains 16 residues.

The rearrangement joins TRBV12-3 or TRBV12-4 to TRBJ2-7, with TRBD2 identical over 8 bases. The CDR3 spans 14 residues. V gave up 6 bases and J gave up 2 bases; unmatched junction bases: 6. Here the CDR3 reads CASSSGTRAYEQYF. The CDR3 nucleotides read TGTGCCAGCAGCTCCGGGACTAGAGCCTACGAGCAGTACTTC.

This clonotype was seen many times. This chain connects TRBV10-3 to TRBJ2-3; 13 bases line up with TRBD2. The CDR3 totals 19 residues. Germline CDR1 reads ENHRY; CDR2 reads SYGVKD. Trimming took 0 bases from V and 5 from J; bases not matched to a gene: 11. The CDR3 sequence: CAISESTPGLAGLGDTQYF. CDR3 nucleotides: TGTGCCATCAGTGAGTCGACCCCGGGACTAGCGGGACTGGGAGATACGCAGTATTTT.

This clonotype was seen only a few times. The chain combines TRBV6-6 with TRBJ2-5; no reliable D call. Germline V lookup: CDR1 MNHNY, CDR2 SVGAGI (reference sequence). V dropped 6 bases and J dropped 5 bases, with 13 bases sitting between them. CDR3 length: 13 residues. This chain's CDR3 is CASRTDWAETQYF. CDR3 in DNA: TGTGCCAGCAGAACCGACTGGGCTGAGACCCAGTACTTC.

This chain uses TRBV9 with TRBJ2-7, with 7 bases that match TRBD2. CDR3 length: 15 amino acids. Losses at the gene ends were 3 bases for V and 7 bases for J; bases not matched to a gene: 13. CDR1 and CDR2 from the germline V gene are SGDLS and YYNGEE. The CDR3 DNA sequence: TGTGCCAGCAGCGCCGACCAGGGAGGGGTGGGTGAGCAGTACTTC. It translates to CASSADQGGVGEQYF.

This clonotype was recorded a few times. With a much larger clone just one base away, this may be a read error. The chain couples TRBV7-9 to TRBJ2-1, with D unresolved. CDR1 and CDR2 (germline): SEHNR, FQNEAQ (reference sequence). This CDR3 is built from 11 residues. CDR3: CASSLDNEQIF. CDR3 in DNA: TGTGCCAGCAGCTTAGACAATGAGCAGATCTTC.